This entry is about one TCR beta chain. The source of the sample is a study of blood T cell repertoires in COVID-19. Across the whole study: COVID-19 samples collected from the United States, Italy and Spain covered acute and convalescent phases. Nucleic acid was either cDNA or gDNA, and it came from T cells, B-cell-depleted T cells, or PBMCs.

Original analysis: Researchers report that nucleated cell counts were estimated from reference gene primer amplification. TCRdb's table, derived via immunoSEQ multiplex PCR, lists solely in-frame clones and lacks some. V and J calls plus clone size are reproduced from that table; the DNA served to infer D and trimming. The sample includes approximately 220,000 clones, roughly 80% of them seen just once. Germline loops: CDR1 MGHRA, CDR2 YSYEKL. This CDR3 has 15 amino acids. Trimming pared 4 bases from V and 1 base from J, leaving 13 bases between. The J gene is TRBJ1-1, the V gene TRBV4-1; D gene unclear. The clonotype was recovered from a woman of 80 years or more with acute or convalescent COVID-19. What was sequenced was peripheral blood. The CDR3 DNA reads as TGCGCCAGCAGCCCTGTTGGGCGGGGGAACACTGAAGCTTTCTTT. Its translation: CASSPVGRGNTEAFF.